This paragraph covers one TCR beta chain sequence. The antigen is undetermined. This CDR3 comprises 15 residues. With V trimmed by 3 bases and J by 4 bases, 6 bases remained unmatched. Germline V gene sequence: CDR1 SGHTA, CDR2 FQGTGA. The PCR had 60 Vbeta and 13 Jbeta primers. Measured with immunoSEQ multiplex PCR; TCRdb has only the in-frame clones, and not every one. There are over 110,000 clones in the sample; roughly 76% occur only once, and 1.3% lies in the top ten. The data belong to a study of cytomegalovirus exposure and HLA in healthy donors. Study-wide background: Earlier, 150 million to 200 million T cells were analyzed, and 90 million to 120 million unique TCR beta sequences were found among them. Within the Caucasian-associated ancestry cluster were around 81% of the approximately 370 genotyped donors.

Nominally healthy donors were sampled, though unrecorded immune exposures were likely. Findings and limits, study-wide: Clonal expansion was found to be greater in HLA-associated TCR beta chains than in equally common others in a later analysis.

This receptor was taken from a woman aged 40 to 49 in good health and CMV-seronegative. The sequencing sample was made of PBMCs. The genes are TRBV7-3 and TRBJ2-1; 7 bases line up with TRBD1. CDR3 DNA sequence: TGTGCCAGCAGCTTTTACAGGGGACAATACAATGAGCAGTTCTTC. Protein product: CASSFYRGQYNEQFF.